This TCR beta chain was obtained from a study of Ad26.COV2.S vaccination and SARS-CoV-2 variants. On the study more broadly: Doses of Ad26.COV2.S were injected into muscle once or twice, 56 days apart. General study points: Vaccine and placebo groups showed comparable non-spike TCR breadth. Vaccinees showed greater spike-specific TCR breadth than placebo recipients.

Of note for this clone: Its antigen is undetermined.

The treatment denotes: roughly 20 received Ad26.COV2.S at low or high dose, single or two shots; about 5 received placebo; per-sample allocation not given. It was on day 63 after the first vaccine or placebo injection that samples were taken. The method was immunoSEQ multiplex PCR; TCRdb's version includes in-frame clones alone and lacks a portion of them. The sample lists roughly 400,000 clones; about 90% were seen once. The specimen comprised peripheral blood, sampled in a trial of Ad26.COV2.S vaccine versus placebo. The TCR sequence derives from a person between 18 and 65 years old who received the Ad26.COV2.S COVID-19 vaccine or a placebo.

CDR3 coding DNA: TGTGCCAGCAGCGCACAGACGGCAGATACGCAGTATTTT. Amino acid sequence: CASSAQTADTQYF. The chain employs TRBV9 and TRBJ2-3; no definite D call. The germline gives CDR1 SGDLS, CDR2 YYNGEE. Trimming pared 3 bases from V and 4 bases from J, leaving 9 bases between. The CDR3 runs 13 residues.